This T cell receptor (beta chain) was sequenced during a study of control samples from healthy donors and cancer patients. The table came from immunoSEQ multiplex PCR; TCRdb's copy has only in-frame clones and leaves some out. The data hold 35,000 to 40,000 clones, with around 88% observed a single time. The CDR3 runs to 14 residues. The trim removed 6 bases at V and 1 base at J, leaving 5 bases unmatched. Germline V gene lookup returns CDR1 SGHRS and CDR2 YFSETQ. The receptor comes from a woman aged 60-75 years with lung cancer. What was sequenced was PBMCs. This chain uses TRBV5-1 with TRBJ1-1, with 8 positions matching TRBD1. The CDR3 DNA reads TGCGCCAGCACACCGGGACAGGCGAACACTGAAGCTTTCTTT. As protein: CASTPGQANTEAFF.